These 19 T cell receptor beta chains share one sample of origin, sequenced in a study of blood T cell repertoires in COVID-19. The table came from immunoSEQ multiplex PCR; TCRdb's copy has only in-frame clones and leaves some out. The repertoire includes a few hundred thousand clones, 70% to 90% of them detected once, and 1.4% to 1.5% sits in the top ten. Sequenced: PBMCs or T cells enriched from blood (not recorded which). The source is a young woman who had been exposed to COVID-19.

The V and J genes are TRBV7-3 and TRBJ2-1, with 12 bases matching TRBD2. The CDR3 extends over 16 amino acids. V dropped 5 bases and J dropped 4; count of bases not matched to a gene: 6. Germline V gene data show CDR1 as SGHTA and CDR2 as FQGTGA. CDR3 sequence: CASSPTSGGPYNEQFF. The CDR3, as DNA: TGTGCCAGCAGCCCCACTAGCGGGGGGCCGTACAATGAGCAGTTCTTC.

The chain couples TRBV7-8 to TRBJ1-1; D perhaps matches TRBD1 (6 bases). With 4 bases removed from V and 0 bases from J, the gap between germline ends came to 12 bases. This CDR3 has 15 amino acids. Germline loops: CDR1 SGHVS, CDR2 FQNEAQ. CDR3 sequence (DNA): TGTGCCAGCAGCTCCGCCGGGACATTGAACACTGAAGCTTTCTTT. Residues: CASSSAGTLNTEAFF.

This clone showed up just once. The CDR3 sequence: CAAKDRSNEKLFF. As DNA, the CDR3 is TGTGCCGCAAAGGACAGGTCTAATGAAAAACTGTTTTTT. The chain couples TRBV7-9 to TRBJ1-4; TRBD1 matches at 7 bases. J gave up 3 bases and V 11 bases, and 6 bases lay outside the gene matches. The length of the CDR3 is 13 residues. In germline, CDR1 is SEHNR, CDR2 FQNEAQ (reference sequence).

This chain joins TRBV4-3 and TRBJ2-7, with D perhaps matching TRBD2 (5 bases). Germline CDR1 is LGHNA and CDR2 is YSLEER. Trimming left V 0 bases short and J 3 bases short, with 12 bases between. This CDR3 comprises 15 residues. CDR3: CASSQDSPGGYEQYF. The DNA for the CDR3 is TGCGCCAGCAGCCAAGATTCGCCAGGAGGCTACGAGCAGTACTTC.

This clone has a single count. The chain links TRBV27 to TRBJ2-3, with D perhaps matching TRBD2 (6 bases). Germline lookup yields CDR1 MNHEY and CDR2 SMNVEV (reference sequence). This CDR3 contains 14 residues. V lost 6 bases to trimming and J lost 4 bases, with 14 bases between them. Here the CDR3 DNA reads TGTGCCAGCAGCTGGGACTGGGGGGCAGATACGCAGTATTTT. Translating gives CASSWDWGADTQYF.

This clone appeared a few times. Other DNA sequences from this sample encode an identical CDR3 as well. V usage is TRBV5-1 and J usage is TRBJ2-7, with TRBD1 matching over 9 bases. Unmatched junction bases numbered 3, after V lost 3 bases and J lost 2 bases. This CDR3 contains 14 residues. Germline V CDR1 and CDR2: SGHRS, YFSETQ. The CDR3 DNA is TGCGCCAGCAGCTCCGGGACAGGGACCTACGAGCAGTACTTC. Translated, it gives CASSSGTGTYEQYF.

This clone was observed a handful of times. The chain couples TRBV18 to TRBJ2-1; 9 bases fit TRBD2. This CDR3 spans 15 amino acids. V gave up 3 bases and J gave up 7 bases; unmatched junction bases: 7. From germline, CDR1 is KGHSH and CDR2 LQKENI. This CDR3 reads CASSPAGGFMNEQFF. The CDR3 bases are TGTGCCAGCTCACCTGCGGGAGGGTTTATGAATGAGCAGTTCTTC.

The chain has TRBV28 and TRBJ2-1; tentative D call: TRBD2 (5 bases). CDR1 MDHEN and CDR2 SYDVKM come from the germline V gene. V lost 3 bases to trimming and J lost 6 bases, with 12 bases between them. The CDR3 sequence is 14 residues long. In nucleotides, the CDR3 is TGTGCCAGCAGTTTTCCCGCGGAGGCCAATGAGCAGTTCTTC. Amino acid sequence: CASSFPAEANEQFF.

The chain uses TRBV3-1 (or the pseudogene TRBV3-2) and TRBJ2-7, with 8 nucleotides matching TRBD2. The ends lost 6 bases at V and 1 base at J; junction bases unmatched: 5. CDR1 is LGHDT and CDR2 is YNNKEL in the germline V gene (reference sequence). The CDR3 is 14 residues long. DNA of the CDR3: TGTGCCAGCAGTTTTTCGGGGGGGTCCTACGAGCAGTACTTC. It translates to CASSFSGGSYEQYF.

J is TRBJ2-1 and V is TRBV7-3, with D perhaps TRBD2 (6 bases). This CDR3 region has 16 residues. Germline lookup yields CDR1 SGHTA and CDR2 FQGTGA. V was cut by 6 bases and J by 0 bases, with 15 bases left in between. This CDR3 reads CASSTMGGSSYNEQFF. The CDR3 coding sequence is TGTGCCAGCAGTACCATGGGGGGTTCCTCCTACAATGAGCAGTTCTTC. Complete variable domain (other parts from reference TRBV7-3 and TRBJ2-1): GAGVSQTPSNKVTEKGKYVELRCDPISGHTALYWYRQSLGQGPEFLIYFQGTGAADDSGLPNDRFFAVRPEGSVSTLKIQRTERGDSAVYLCASSTMGGSSYNEQFFGPGTRLTVL.

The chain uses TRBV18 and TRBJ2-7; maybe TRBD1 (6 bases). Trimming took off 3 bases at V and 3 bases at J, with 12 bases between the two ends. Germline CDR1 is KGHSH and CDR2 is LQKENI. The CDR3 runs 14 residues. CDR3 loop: CASSPDQGIYEQYF. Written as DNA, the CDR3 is TGTGCCAGCTCACCCGACCAGGGGATCTACGAGCAGTACTTC.

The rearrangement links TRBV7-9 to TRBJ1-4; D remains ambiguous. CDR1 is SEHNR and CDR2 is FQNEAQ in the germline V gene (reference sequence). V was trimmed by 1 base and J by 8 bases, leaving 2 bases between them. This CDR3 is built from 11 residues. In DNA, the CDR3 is TGTGCCAGCAGCTTAGTAGAAAAACTGTTTTTT. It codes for CASSLVEKLFF.

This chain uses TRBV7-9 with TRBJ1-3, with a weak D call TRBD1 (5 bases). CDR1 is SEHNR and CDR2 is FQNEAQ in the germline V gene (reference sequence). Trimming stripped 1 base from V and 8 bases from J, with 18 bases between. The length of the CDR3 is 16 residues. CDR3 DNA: TGTGCCAGCAGCTTAGACGGGGGACGAGGGACGGACACCATATATTTT. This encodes CASSLDGGRGTDTIYF.

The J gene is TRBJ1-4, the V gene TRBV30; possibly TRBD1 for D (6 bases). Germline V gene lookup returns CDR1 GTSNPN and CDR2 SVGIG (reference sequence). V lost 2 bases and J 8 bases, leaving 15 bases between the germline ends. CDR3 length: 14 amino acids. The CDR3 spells CAWSQRTDGEKLFF. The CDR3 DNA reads TGTGCCTGGAGTCAACGGACAGACGGGGAAAAACTGTTTTTT.

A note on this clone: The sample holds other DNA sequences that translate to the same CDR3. The CDR3 DNA reads as TGCGCCAGCAGCTTAGGAGCTAACACTGAAGCTTTCTTT. Translated, it gives CASSLGANTEAFF. The rearrangement links TRBV5-1 to TRBJ1-1; D uncertain. V shed 2 bases and J shed 2 bases, with 7 bases lying between them. This CDR3 is built from 13 residues. Germline V gene data show CDR1 as SGHRS and CDR2 as YFSETQ.

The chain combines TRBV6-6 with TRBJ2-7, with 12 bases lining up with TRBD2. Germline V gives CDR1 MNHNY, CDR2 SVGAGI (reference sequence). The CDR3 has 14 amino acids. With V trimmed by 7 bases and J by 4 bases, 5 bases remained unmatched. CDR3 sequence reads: CASTLTSGSYEQYF. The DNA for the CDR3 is TGTGCCAGCACCCTGACTAGCGGGAGTTACGAGCAGTACTTC.

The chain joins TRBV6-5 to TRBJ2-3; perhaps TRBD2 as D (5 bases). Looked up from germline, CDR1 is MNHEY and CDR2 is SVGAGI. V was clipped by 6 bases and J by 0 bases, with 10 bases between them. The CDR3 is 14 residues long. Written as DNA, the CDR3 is TGTGCCAGCAGCCCGACTATTAGCACAGATACGCAGTATTTT. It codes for CASSPTISTDTQYF.

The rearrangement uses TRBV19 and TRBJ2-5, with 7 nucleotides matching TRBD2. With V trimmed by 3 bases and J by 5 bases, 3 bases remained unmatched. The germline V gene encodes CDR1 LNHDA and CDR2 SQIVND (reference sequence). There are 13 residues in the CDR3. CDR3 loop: CASSIGLGETQYF. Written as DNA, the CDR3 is TGTGCCAGTAGTATCGGACTAGGGGAGACCCAGTACTTC.

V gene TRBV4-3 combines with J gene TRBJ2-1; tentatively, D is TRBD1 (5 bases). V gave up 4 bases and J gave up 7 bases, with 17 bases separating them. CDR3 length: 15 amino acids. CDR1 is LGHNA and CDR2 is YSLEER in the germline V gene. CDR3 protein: CASSPGDSASNEQFF. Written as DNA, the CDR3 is TGCGCCAGCAGCCCAGGCGACAGTGCATCGAATGAGCAGTTCTTC.